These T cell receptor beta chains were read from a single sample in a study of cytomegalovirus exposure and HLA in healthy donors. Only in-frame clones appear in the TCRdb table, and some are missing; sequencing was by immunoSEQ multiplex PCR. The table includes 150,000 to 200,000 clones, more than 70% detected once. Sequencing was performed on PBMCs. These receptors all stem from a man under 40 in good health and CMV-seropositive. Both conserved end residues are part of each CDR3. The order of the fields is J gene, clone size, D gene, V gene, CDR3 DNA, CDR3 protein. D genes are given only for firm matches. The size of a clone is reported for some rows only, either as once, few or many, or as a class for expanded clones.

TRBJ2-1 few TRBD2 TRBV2 TGTGCCAGCAGGGTAGCGGGAGGGCCCCACAATGAGCAGTTCTTC CASRVAGGPHNEQFF
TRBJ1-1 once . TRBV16 TGTGCCAGCAGCCAATCCCAGGGGACTGAAGCTTTCTTT CASSQSQGTEAFF
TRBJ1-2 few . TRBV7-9 TGTGCCAGCAGCGGGGGGAGGGCGGACTATGGCTACACCTTC CASSGGRADYGYTF
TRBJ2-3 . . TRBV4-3 TGCGCCAGCAGCCAAGAACGGCGGGACACGCAGTATTTT CASSQERRDTQYF
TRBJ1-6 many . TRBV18 TGTGCCAGCTCACCAAGGGACGGCGGGGATTCACCCCTCCACTTT CASSPRDGGDSPLHF
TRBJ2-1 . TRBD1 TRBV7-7 TGTGCTAGCAGCTTAGCGACAGGGTATGAGCAGTTCTTC CASSLATGYEQFF
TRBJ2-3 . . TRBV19 TGTGCCAGTAGTGAGGGGGTAGAAGCAGATACGCAGTATTTT CASSEGVEADTQYF
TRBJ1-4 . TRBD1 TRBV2 TGTGCCAGCAGTCCCGGGACAGGGAGTGAAAAACTGTTTTTT CASSPGTGSEKLFF
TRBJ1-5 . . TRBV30 TGTGCCTGGAGCAGGGCTAGCAATCAGCCCCAGCATTTT CAWSRASNQPQHF
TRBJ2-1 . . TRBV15 TGTGCCACCAGCAGAGATTGGACAGCTTTGTTCTTC CATSRDWTALFF
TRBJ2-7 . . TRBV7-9 TGTGCCAGCAGCTTAGGACAGCCGATCGCCTACGAGCAGTACTTC CASSLGQPIAYEQYF
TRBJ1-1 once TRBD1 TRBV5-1 TGCGCCAGCAGCAGAACAGGGGGAGGCACTGAAGCTTTCTTT CASSRTGGGTEAFF
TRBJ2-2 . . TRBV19 TGTGCCAGTAGTCAGGGCGGGACCAGCGGGGAGCTGTTTTTT CASSQGGTSGELFF
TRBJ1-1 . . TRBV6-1 TGTGCCAGCAGCCACACATATTTGAACACTGAAGCTTTCTTT CASSHTYLNTEAFF
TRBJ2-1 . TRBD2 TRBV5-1 TGCGCCAGCAGCTTGGGACTAGCGAACTACAATGAGCAGTTCTTC CASSLGLANYNEQFF
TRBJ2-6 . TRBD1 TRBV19 TGTGCCAGTAGTACCGGGACAGGGCACAACGTCCTGACTTTC CASSTGTGHNVLTF
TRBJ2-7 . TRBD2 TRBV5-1 TGCGCCAGCAGCCCGGGACTAGCGGGGGAGCAGTACTTC CASSPGLAGEQYF
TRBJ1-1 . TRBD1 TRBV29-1 TGCAGCGGGTCCGTAGGTGGGCAGGGGGACACTGAAGCTTTCTTT CSGSVGGQGDTEAFF
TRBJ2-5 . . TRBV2 TGTGCCAGCATCGTCCCCATACAGGGGGGGGAGACCCAGTACTTC CASIVPIQGGETQYF
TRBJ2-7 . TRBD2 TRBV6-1 TGTGCCAGCAGAGAGCTAGCGGGAGCGGACGAGCAGTACTTC CASRELAGADEQYF
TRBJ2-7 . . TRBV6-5 TGTGCCAGCCTCCTAAACAGGGCATCCTACGAGCAGTACTTC CASLLNRASYEQYF
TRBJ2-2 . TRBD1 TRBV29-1 TGCAGCGTAGACAGGGGGAACACCGGGGAGCTGTTTTTT CSVDRGNTGELFF
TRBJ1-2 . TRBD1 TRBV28 TGTGCCAGCAGTTTAGGTACTCAGGGGGCTTTCTATGGCTACACCTTC CASSLGTQGAFYGYTF
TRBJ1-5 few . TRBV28 TGTGCCAGCAGCTTGGGGGCGGGGGATCAGCCCCAGCATTTT CASSLGAGDQPQHF
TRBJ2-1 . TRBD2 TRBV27 TGTGCCAGCAGTGACCTGGCGATAGCGGGGTACAATGAGCAGTTCTTC CASSDLAIAGYNEQFF
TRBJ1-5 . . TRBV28 TGTGCCAGCAGTGCCCCCGGACATTCCAATCAGCCCCAGCATTTT CASSAPGHSNQPQHF
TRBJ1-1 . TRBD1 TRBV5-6 TGTGCCAGCAGCCCCTCTATAGCAGGGGGAGAAACTGAAGCTTTCTTT CASSPSIAGGETEAFF
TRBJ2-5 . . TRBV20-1 TGCAGTGTTCCAAGAGGAGAGACCCAGTACTTC CSVPRGETQYF
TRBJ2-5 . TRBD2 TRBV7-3 TGTGCCAGCAGCTTAGAGGCGGGAGGCCAAGAGACCCAGTACTTC CASSLEAGGQETQYF
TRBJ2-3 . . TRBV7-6 TGTGCCAGCAGCTTATACCCTACAGGGGAGGATACAGATACGCAGTATTTT CASSLYPTGEDTDTQYF
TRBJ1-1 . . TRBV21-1 TGTGCCAGCAGCACCGAGGGACTTTTGAACACTGAAGCTTTCTTT CASSTEGLLNTEAFF
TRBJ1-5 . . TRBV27 TGTGCCAGCAGTTTGATCCGGGGGATTGGGAATCAGCCCCAGCATTTT CASSLIRGIGNQPQHF
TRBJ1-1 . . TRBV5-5 TGTGCCAGCAGCTTCTTATCCCCTGAAGCTTTCTTT CASSFLSPEAFF
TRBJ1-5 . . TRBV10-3 TGTGCCATCAGTTCCGGACAAAGCAATCAGCCCCAGCATTTT CAISSGQSNQPQHF
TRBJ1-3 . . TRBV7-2 TGTGCCAGCAGCGCCTGGAGTCCAGGGAACACCATATATTTT CASSAWSPGNTIYF
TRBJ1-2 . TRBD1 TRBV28 TGTGCCAGCAGTCCTCCCTTTACCGGGGACAGGCTCTATGGCTACACCTTC CASSPPFTGDRLYGYTF
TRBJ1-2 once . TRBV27 TGTGCCAGCAGTCTACGGGGGGGGCTGTTGAACTATGGCTACACCTTC CASSLRGGLLNYGYTF
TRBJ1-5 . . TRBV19 TGTGCCAGTAGTACGCGAGTAGTATATGAGTATAGCAATCAGCCCCAGCATTTT CASSTRVVYEYSNQPQHF
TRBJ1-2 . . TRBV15 TGTGCCACCAGCAGAGGGGAGCATCAGGCCTATGGCTACACCTTC CATSRGEHQAYGYTF
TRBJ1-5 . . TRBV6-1 TGTGCCAGCAGAGATCTTGACAGGACCTACCCTCCCCAGCATTTT CASRDLDRTYPPQHF
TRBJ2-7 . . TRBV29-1 TGCAGCGGGGGACAAACCTTTTACGAGCAGTACTTC CSGGQTFYEQYF
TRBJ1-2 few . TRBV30 TGTGCCTGGAGGCCTTTGGCCTTCTATGGCTACACCTTC CAWRPLAFYGYTF
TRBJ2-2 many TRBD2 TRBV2 TGTGCCAGCGGAGGGACTAGCAGGTTTACCGGGGAGCTGTTTTTT CASGGTSRFTGELFF